These 9 T cell receptor beta chains share one sample of origin, sequenced in a study of blood T cell repertoires in COVID-19. The protocol was immunoSEQ multiplex PCR, while the TCRdb copy is restricted to in-frame clones and leaves out a portion. Here the sample spans 220,000 or so clones, roughly 90% being singletons. Material: peripheral blood. The receptors stem from a man aged 60 to 75 who had recovered from COVID-19.

This chain joins TRBV24-1 and TRBJ2-7; no reliable D call. Germline V CDR1 and CDR2: KGHDR, SFDVKD. The CDR3 covers 12 residues. Trimming pared 12 bases from V and 3 bases from J, leaving 14 bases between. CDR3 bases: TGTGCCCCCGAACGGCGGTACTACGAGCAGTACTTC. Its protein is CAPERRYYEQYF.

This clone appeared a single time. CDR3 nucleotides: TGCGCCAGCAGCATTGGACTAGCGGGGGGCCCTGGGAATCCCTACAATGAGCAGTTCTTC. This gives the protein CASSIGLAGGPGNPYNEQFF. The chain joins TRBV5-1 to TRBJ2-1, with TRBD2 matching over 14 bases. The V and J ends lost 4 bases and 2 bases, in that order; junction bases with no gene match: 14. The CDR3 runs to 20 residues. CDR1 and CDR2 (germline): SGHRS, YFSETQ. Using reference TRBV5-1 and TRBJ2-1 for the parts outside the CDR3, the full variable domain is KAGVTQTPRYLIKTRGQQVTLSCSPISGHRSVSWYQQTPGQGLQFLFEYFSETQRNKGNFPGRFSGRQFSNSRSEMNVSTLELGDSALYLCASSIGLAGGPGNPYNEQFFGPGTRLTVL.

The chain uses TRBV6-5 and TRBJ2-1, with 9 bases matching TRBD1. J gave up 8 bases and V 8 bases, and 4 bases lay outside the gene matches. CDR1 is MNHEY, CDR2 SVGAGI, per germline. This CDR3 is 12 amino acids long. The CDR3 region is CASRDRVDEQFF. Here the CDR3 DNA reads TGTGCCAGCCGGGACAGGGTTGATGAGCAGTTCTTC.

The gene calls are TRBV5-1 and TRBJ2-7; 12 positions agree with TRBD2. CDR1 and CDR2 from the germline V gene are SGHRS and YFSETQ. The V gene end was trimmed by 4 bases and the J gene end by 2 bases; junction bases not matched to a gene: 4. The CDR3 consists of 15 residues. This chain's CDR3 is CASSKTSGRTYEQYF. DNA of the CDR3: TGCGCCAGCAGCAAAACTAGCGGGAGGACCTACGAGCAGTACTTC.

The CDR3 loop is CAIRLGQGITEAFF. DNA for the CDR3: TGTGCCATCCGTCTGGGACAGGGTATCACTGAAGCTTTCTTT. The chain combines TRBV10-3 with TRBJ1-1; TRBD1 matches 9 bases. V lost 8 bases, J lost 4 bases, and 8 bases stayed unmatched. The CDR3 is 14 amino acids. Germline CDR1 reads ENHRY; CDR2 reads SYGVKD.

The V gene is TRBV9, the J gene TRBJ2-1; the match to TRBD2 covers 11 bases. Germline trimming cut 6 bases from V and 15 bases from J; bases unmatched to any gene: 8. In germline, CDR1 is SGDLS, CDR2 YYNGEE. This CDR3 contains 12 residues. CDR3 amino acids: CASKELAGELFF. Written as DNA, the CDR3 is TGTGCCAGCAAGGAACTAGCGGGAGAACTGTTCTTC.

A few counts support this clone. J is TRBJ1-1 and V is TRBV7-9; D gene uncertain. Germline V gene data show CDR1 as SEHNR and CDR2 as FQNEAQ (reference sequence). The CDR3 spans 16 residues. Between the trimmed V and J ends, which lost 1 base and 1 base, there was a span of 13 bases. In nucleotides, the CDR3 is TGTGCCAGCAGCTTAGGGTTTCGGGGAGAGAACACTGAAGCTTTCTTT. It codes for CASSLGFRGENTEAFF.

This clone has a handful of counts. V is TRBV11-2 and J is TRBJ2-3; TRBD2 might be the D (7 bases). V was cut by 8 bases and J by 8 bases, with 14 bases left in between. CDR3 length: 12 amino acids. Germline V CDR1 and CDR2: SGHAT, FQNNGV. The CDR3 reads CASRGAGATQYF. The DNA of the CDR3 is TGTGCCAGCCGGGGGGCGGGGGCTACGCAGTATTTT.

The genes are TRBV27 and TRBJ2-3, with 9 bases that match TRBD2. With 5 bases clipped from V and 1 base from J, the junction kept 7 bases outside the gene matches. The CDR3 extends over 16 amino acids. Germline assignment: CDR1 MNHEY and CDR2 SMNVEV (reference sequence). The CDR3 protein is CASSPGTSRRTDTQYF. The CDR3 DNA reads as TGTGCCAGCAGTCCCGGGACTAGCCGTCGCACAGATACGCAGTATTTT.